The T cell receptor beta chain under discussion was sequenced for a study of CD8+ T cells in alopecia areata. Study results and caveats: Higher clonality was seen in lesional scalp than in normal scalp, especially in alopecia totalis/universalis.

RNA was isolated and reverse transcribed to cDNA, the sequencing template. This table comes from immunoSEQ multiplex PCR, and its TCRdb copy is limited to in-frame clones, with some not included. The sample lists 250,000 or so clones, none appearing once, the ten largest making up 1.2%. Sorting relied on CD4, CD8alpha, NKG2D, NKG2ACE and other markers applied to pooled cutaneous lymph node cells. This clone was counted a few times. As yet, its antigen is unknown. Gene names are the mouse ones. Other DNA sequences within the sample encode an identical CDR3. The origin of this receptor is a C3H/HeJ mouse with alopecia areata. The strain bears MHC haplotype H2-k. The sample consisted of CD4+ T cells sorted from a lymph node.

CDR3 protein: CASRDRGLAEQFF. CDR3 DNA (partial): TGTGCCAGCAGGGACAGGGGGCTTGCT. This chain uses TRBV19 with TRBJ2-1; 11 nucleotides line up with TRBD1. The read terminates 4 residues ahead of where the CDR3 ends, so the germline J gene completes it. Germline CDR1 is FNHDT and CDR2 is SITEND (reference sequence). CDR3 length: 13 amino acids. The V segment lost 5 bases and the J segment 6 bases; nucleotides outside the gene matches: 1. Full variable domain (missing parts from reference TRBV19 and TRBJ2-1): GGIITQTPKFLIGQEGQKLTLKCQQNFNHDTMYWYRQDSGKGLRLIYYSITENDLQKGDLSEGYDASREKKSSFSLTVTSAQKNEMAVFLCASRDRGLAEQFFGPGTRLTVL.